The present T cell receptor beta chain was sequenced within a study of type 1 and type 2 diabetes patients. Study-wide background: The cohort mixed type 1 diabetes, type 2 diabetes and nondiabetic donors.

Standard classification criteria confirmed type 1 or type 2 diabetes in all patients. The count of this clonotype is one. Mismatch with germline at one junction end may stem from a read error. The PCR template was genomic DNA. The TCR beta CDR3 region was amplified using 30 forward and 13 reverse primers. TCRdb re-called the multiplex PCR reads with MiXCR, one entry per CDR3 protein. The table records about 250,000 distinct CDR3 sequences, more than 45% of them present only once. Germline CDR1 WSHSY, CDR2 SAAADI. This CDR3 region has 14 residues. The sequenced material came from peripheral blood mononuclear cells (PBMCs). The chain is built from TRBV10-2 and TRBJ1-1; D is undetermined. This TCR was sampled from a man between 18 and 29 years old with type 2 diabetes. CDR3 coding DNA: TGTGCCAGCAGCCAACGGGTTGGGGTCACTGAAGCTTTCTTT. Amino acid sequence: CASSQRVGVTEAFF.